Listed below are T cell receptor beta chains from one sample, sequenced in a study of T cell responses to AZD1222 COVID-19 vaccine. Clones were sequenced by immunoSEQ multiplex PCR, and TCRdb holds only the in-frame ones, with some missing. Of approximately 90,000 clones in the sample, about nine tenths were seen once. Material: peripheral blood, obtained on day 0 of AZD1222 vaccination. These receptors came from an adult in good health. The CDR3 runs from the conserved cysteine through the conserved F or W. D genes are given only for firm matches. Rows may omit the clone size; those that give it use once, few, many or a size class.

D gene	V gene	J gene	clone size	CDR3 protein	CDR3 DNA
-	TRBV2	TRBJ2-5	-	CASSDWEQETQYF	TGTGCCAGCAGTGATTGGGAACAAGAGACCCAGTACTTC
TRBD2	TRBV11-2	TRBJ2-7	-	CASSSLAGGSGNEQYF	TGTGCCAGCAGCTCCTTAGCGGGAGGCTCGGGGAACGAGCAGTACTTC
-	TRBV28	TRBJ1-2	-	CASSWGGESNYGYTF	TGTGCCAGCAGTTGGGGGGGTGAGTCTAACTATGGCTACACCTTC
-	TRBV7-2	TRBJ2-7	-	CASSSPGASYEQYF	TGTGCCAGCAGTTCGCCAGGGGCTTCCTACGAGCAGTACTTC
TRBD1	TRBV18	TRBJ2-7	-	CASSRTGTVTSYEQYF	TGTGCCAGCTCACGAACCGGGACAGTTACCTCCTACGAGCAGTACTTC
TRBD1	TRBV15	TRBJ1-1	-	CATSREGGYGTEAFF	TGTGCCACCAGCAGGGAAGGGGGCTATGGCACTGAAGCTTTCTTT
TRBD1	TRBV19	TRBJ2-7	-	CASKKQGAAYEQYF	TGTGCCAGTAAGAAACAGGGGGCGGCCTACGAGCAGTACTTC
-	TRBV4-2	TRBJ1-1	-	CASSQGGVDTEAFF	TGTGCCAGCAGCCAAGGAGGGGTCGACACTGAAGCTTTCTTT
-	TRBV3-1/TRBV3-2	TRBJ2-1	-	CASSPKAGLNEQFF	TGTGCCAGCAGCCCCAAGGCGGGGCTCAATGAGCAGTTCTTC
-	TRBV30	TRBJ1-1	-	CAWSWGNTEAFF	TGTGCCTGGTCTTGGGGGAACACTGAAGCTTTCTTT
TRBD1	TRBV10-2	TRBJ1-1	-	CASSQDRGDAFF	TGCGCCAGCAGCCAGGACAGGGGAGACGCTTTCTTT
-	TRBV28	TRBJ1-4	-	CASSFPLTGEKLFF	TGTGCCAGCAGTTTCCCACTGACCGGGGAAAAACTGTTTTTT
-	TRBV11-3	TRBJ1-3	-	CASRGGGSLSGNTIYF	TGTGCCAGCAGAGGGGGGGGGTCCTTGTCAGGAAACACCATATATTTT
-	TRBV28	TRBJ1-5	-	CASRGRGNQPQHF	TGTGCCAGCAGGGGCAGGGGCAATCAGCCCCAGCATTTT
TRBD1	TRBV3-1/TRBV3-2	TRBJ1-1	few	CASSQRQGDTEAFF	TGTGCCAGCAGCCAAAGACAGGGGGACACTGAAGCTTTCTTT
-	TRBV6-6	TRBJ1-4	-	CAINALVNEKLFF	TGTGCCATCAATGCGCTGGTTAATGAAAAACTGTTTTTT
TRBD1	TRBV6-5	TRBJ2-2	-	CATDRGSDTGELFF	TGTGCCACGGACAGGGGGAGTGACACCGGGGAGCTGTTTTTT
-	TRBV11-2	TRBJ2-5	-	CASSAQETQYF	TGTGCCAGCAGCGCACAAGAGACCCAGTACTTC
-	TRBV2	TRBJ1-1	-	CASTMTGPRAFF	TGTGCCAGCACTATGACAGGCCCCCGAGCTTTCTTT
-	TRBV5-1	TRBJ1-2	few	CASSLDPGGGYTF	TGCGCCAGCAGCTTGGACCCGGGGGGTGGCTACACCTTC
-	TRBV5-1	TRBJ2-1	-	CASSPEVGPTNEQFF	TGCGCCAGCAGCCCCGAGGTGGGCCCCACAAATGAGCAGTTCTTC
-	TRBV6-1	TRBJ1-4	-	CASSEEDIPEKLFF	TGTGCCAGCAGTGAAGAAGACATTCCTGAAAAACTGTTTTTT
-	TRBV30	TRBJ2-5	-	CAWESNLVGETQYF	TGTGCCTGGGAGTCGAATTTAGTGGGAGAGACCCAGTACTTC
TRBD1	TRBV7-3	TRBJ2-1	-	CASSLIGQGYDEQFF	TGTGCCAGCAGCTTAATTGGACAGGGGTACGATGAGCAGTTCTTC
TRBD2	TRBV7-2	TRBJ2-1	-	CASSLLAGGQGEQFF	TGTGCCAGCAGCTTGTTAGCGGGGGGGCAGGGTGAGCAGTTCTTC
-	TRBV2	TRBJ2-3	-	CASSQSTDTQYF	TGTGCCAGCAGTCAAAGCACAGATACGCAGTATTTT
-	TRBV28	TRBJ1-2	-	CASIPGNNYGYTF	TGTGCCAGCATACCGGGAAACAACTATGGCTACACCTTC
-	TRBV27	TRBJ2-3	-	CASSFSTSQATQYF	TGTGCCAGCAGTTTTTCGACTAGTCAAGCTACGCAGTATTTT
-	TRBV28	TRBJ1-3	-	CASSKGGTGNTIYF	TGTGCCAGCTCTAAGGGCGGAACTGGAAACACCATATATTTT
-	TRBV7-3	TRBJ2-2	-	CASSPGLAGELFF	TGTGCCAGCAGCCCAGGGTTGGCCGGGGAGCTGTTTTTT
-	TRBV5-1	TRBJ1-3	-	CASSLETADYSGNTIYF	TGCGCCAGCAGCTTGGAGACAGCCGACTACTCTGGAAACACCATATATTTT